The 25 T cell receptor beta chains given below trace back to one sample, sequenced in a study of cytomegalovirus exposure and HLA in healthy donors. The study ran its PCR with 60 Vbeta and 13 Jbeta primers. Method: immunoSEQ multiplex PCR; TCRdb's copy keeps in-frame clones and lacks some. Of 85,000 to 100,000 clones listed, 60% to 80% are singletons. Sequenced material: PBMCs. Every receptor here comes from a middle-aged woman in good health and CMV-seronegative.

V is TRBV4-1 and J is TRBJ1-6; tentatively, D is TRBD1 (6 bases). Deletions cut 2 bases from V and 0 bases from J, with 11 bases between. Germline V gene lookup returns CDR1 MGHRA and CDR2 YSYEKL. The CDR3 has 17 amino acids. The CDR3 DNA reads TGCGCCAGCAGCCAACTACAGGACAGCTCCTATAATTCACCCCTCCACTTT. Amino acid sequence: CASSQLQDSSYNSPLHF.

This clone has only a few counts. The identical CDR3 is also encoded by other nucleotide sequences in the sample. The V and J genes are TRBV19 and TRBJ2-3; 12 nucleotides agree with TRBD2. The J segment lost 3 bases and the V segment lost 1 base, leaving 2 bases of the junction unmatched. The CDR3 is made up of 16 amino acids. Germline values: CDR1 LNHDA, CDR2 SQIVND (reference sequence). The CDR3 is CASSIGGLAGTDTQYF. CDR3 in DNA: TGTGCCAGTAGTATAGGAGGACTAGCGGGGACAGATACGCAGTATTTT. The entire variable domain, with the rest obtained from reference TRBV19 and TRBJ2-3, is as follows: DGGITQSPKYLFRKEGQNVTLSCEQNLNHDAMYWYRQDPGQGLRLIYYSQIVNDFQKGDIAEGYSVSREKKESFPLTVTSAQKNPTAFYLCASSIGGLAGTDTQYFGPGTRLTVL.

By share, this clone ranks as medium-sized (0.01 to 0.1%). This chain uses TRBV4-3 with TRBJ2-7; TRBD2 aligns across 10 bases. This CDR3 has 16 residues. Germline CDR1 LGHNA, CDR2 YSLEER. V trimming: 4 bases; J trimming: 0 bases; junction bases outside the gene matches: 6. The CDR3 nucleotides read TGCGCCAGCAGCCGAGGACTAGCGGATAGCTCCTACGAGCAGTACTTC. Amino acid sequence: CASSRGLADSSYEQYF.

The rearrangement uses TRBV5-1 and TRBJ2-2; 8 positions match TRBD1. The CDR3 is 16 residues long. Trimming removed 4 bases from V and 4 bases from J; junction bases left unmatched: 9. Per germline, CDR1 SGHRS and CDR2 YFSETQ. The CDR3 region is CASSAKTGVGTGELFF. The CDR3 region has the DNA TGCGCCAGCAGCGCCAAGACAGGGGTTGGCACCGGGGAGCTGTTTTTT. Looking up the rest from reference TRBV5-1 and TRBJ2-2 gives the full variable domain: KAGVTQTPRYLIKTRGQQVTLSCSPISGHRSVSWYQQTPGQGLQFLFEYFSETQRNKGNFPGRFSGRQFSNSRSEMNVSTLELGDSALYLCASSAKTGVGTGELFFGEGSRLTVL.

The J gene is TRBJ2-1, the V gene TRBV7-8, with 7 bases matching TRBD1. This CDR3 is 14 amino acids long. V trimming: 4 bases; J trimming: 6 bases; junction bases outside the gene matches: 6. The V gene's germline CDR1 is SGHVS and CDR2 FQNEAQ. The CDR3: CASSSTGVVNEQFF. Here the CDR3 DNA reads TGTGCCAGCAGCTCCACAGGGGTGGTCAATGAGCAGTTCTTC.

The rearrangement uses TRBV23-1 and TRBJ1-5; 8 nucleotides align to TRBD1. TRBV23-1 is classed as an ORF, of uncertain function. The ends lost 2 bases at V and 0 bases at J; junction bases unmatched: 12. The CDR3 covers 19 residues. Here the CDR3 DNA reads TGCGCCAGCAGTCAAATCTCAACCGGACAGGGTAATAGCAATCAGCCCCAGCATTTT. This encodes CASSQISTGQGNSNQPQHF.

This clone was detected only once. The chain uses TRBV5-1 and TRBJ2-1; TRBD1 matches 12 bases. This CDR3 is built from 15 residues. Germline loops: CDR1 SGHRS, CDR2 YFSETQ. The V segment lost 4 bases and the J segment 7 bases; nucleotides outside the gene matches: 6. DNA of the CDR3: TGCGCCAGCAGCGCGGGACAGGGGGCTGGGAATGAGCAGTTCTTC. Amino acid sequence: CASSAGQGAGNEQFF.

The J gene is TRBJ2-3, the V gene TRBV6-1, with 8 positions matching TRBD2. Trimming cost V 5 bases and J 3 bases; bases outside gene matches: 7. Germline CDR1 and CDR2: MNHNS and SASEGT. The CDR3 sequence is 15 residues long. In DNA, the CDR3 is TGTGCCAGCAGTAGGGTAGCGGGGTTGACAGATACGCAGTATTTT. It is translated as CASSRVAGLTDTQYF.

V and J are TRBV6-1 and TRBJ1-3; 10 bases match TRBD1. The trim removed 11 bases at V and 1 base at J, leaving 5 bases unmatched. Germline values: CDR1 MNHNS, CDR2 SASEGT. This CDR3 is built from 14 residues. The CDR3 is CAEGDRGSGNTIYF. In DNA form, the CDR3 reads TGTGCCGAGGGGGACAGGGGATCTGGAAACACCATATATTTT.

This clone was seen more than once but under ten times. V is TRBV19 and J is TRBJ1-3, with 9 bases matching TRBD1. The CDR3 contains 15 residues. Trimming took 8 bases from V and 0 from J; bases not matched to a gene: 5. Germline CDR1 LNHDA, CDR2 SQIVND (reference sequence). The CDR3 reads CASEGQGYSGNTIYF. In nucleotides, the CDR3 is TGTGCCAGTGAGGGACAGGGATACTCTGGAAACACCATATATTTT.

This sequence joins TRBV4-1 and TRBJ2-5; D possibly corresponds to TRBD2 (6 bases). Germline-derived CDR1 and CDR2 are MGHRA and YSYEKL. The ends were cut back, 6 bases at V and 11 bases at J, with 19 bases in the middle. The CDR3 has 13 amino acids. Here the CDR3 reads CASSSTPGGPQYF. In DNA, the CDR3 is TGCGCCAGCAGTTCCACCCCCGGGGGTCCTCAGTACTTC.

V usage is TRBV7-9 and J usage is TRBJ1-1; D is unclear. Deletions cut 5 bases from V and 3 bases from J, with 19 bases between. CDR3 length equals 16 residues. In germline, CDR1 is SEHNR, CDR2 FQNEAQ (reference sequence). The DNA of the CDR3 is TGTGCCAGCAGCGGTTTCCGGGGAGTACCACACACTGAAGCTTTCTTT. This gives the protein CASSGFRGVPHTEAFF.

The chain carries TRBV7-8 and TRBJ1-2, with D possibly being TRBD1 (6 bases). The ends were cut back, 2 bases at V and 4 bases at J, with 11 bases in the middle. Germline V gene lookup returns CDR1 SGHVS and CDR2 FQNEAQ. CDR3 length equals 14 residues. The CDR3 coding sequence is TGTGCCAGCAGCTTAAATGAAGGGGGCTATGGCTACACCTTC. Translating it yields CASSLNEGGYGYTF.

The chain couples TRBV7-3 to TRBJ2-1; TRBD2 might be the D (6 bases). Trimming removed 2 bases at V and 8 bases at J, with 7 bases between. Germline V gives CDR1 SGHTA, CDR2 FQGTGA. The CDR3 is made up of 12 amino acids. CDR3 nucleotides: TGTGCCAGCAGCTTAGGCGGGGATGAGCAGTTCTTC. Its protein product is CASSLGGDEQFF.

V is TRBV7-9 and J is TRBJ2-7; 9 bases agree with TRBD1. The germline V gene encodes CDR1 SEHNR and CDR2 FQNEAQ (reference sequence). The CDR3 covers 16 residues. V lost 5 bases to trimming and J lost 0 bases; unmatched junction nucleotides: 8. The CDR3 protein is CASSRRPGQGSYEQYF. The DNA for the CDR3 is TGTGCCAGCAGCCGCAGACCGGGACAGGGCTCCTACGAGCAGTACTTC.

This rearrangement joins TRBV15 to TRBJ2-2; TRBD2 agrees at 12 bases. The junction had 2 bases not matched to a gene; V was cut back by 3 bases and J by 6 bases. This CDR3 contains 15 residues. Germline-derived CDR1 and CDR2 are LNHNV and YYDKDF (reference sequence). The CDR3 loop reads CATSRTSGGAGELFF. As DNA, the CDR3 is TGTGCCACCAGCAGGACTAGCGGGGGTGCCGGGGAGCTGTTTTTT.

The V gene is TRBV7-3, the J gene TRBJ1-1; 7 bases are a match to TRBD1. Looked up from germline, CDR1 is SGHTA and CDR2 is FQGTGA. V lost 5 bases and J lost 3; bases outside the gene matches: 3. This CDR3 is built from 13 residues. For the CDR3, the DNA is TGTGCCAGCAGCACCACAGGGGACACTGAAGCTTTCTTT. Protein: CASSTTGDTEAFF.

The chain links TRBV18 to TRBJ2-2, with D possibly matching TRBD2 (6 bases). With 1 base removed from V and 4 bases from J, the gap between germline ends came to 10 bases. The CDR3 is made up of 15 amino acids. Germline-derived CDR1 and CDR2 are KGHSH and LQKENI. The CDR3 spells CASSPLGGSTGELFF. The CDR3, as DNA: TGTGCCAGCTCACCACTCGGGGGATCCACCGGGGAGCTGTTTTTT.

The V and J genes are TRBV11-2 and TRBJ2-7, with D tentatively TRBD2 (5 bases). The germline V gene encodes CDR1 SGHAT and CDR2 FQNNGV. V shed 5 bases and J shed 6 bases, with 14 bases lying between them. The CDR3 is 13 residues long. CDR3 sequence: CASSRSPGSEQYF. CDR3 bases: TGTGCCAGCAGCAGGTCTCCGGGGAGCGAGCAGTACTTC.

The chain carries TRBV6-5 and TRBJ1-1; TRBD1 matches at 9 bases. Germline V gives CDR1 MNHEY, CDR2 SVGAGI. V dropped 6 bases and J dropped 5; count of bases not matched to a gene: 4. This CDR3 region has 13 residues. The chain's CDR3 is CASRGTGWTEAFF. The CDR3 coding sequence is TGTGCCAGCAGGGGGACAGGGTGGACTGAAGCTTTCTTT.

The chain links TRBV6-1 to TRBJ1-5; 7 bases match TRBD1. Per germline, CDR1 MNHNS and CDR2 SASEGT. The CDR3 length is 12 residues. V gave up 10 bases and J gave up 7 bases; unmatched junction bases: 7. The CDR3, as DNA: TGTGCCACCCAGGGGGGTTGGCAGCCCCAGCATTTT. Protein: CATQGGWQPQHF.

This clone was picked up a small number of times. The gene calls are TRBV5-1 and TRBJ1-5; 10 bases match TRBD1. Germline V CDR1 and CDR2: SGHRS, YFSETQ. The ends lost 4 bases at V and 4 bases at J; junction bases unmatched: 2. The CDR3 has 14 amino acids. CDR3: CASSKGQGNQPQHF. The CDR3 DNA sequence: TGCGCCAGCAGCAAGGGACAGGGGAATCAGCCCCAGCATTTT.

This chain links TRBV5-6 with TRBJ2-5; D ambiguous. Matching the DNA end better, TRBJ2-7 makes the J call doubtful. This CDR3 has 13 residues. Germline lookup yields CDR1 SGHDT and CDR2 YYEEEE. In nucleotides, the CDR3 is TGTGCCAGCAGCCTAAAGAGCTCCTACGAGCAGTACTTC. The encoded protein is CASSLKSSYEQYF.

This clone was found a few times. CDR3 loop: CASRKQGAGNYGYTF. DNA of the CDR3: TGTGCCAGCAGGAAACAGGGGGCGGGGAACTATGGCTACACCTTC. The chain is built from TRBV28 and TRBJ1-2; 9 positions match TRBD1. Germline trimming cut 6 bases from V and 2 bases from J; bases unmatched to any gene: 7. The germline V gene encodes CDR1 MDHEN and CDR2 SYDVKM. This CDR3 has 15 amino acids.

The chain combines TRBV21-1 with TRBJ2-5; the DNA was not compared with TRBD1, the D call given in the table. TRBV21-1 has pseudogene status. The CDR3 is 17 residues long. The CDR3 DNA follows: TGTGCCAGCAGCAAAAGGACGGCGCCAGGGTATACGGAGACCCAGTACTTC. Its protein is CASSKRTAPGYTETQYF.